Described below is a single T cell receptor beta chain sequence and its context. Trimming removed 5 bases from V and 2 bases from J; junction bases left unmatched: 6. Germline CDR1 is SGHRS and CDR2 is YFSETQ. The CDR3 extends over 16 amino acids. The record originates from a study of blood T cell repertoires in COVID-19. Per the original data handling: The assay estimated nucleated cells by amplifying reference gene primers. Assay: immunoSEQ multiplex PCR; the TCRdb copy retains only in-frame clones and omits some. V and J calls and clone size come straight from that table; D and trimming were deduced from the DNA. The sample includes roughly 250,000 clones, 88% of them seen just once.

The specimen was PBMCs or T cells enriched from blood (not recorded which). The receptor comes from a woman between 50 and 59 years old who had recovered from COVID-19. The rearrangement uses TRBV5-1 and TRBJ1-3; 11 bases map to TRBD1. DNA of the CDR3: TGCGCCAGCAGTCTTGGGACAGGGGGTGCTGGAAACACCATATATTTT. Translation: CASSLGTGGAGNTIYF.